This paragraph reports one TCR beta chain. These data originate in a study of blood T cell repertoires in COVID-19. Sequencing was performed with immunoSEQ multiplex PCR; in TCRdb, only in-frame clones are kept and a portion is missing. Of 150,000 to 200,000 clones listed, 80% to 90% are singletons. Germline V gives CDR1 LGHDT, CDR2 YNNKEL (reference sequence). CDR3 length: 15 amino acids. Trimming pared 1 base from V and 3 bases from J, leaving 13 bases between. The sequence came from a woman aged 80 or over with COVID-19, enrolled during active disease. The sequenced sample was peripheral blood. V usage is TRBV3-1 (or the pseudogene TRBV3-2) and J usage is TRBJ2-7, with D possibly TRBD1 on 6 matching bases. CDR3 residues: CASSQVIGRGYEQYF. The CDR3 region has the DNA TGTGCCAGCAGCCAAGTGATTGGCAGGGGCTACGAGCAGTACTTC.